A selection of T cell receptor beta chains follows, all from one sample in a study of blood T cell repertoires in COVID-19. TCRdb's table, derived via immunoSEQ multiplex PCR, lists solely in-frame clones and lacks some. The table includes about 250,000 clones, approximately 89% detected once. The sequenced sample consisted of peripheral blood. The receptors derive from an older woman who had recovered from COVID-19. Each CDR3 is given with its conserved first and last residue. A D gene is named only where the DNA matches it firmly. Not all rows give a size; the values are once, few, many and, for expanded clones, a class.

>TRBV13|few|NA|TRBJ1-5
CASSLGGAGAQPQHF
TGTGCCAGCAGCTTAGGAGGGGCTGGGGCTCAGCCCCAGCATTTT
>TRBV6-5|few|TRBD1|TRBJ2-3
CASTAGTGPSDTQYF
TGTGCCAGCACGGCAGGGACAGGTCCTTCAGATACGCAGTATTTT
>TRBV5-8|NA|TRBD1|TRBJ1-6
CASSLGGVPPLHF
TGTGCCAGCAGCTTAGGGGGCGTTCCACCCCTCCACTTT
>TRBV3-1/TRBV3-2|NA|NA|TRBJ1-1
CASSQARTDPRTEAFF
TGTGCCAGCAGCCAAGCCCGGACAGACCCGAGGACTGAAGCTTTCTTT
>TRBV5-1|NA|NA|TRBJ1-6
CASSLAMGPPSPLHF
TGCGCCAGCAGCTTGGCAATGGGCCCTCCTTCACCCCTCCACTTT
>TRBV5-1|NA|NA|TRBJ1-1
CASSWTGEGTEAFF
TGCGCCAGCAGCTGGACCGGGGAGGGAACTGAAGCTTTCTTT
>TRBV7-2|NA|NA|TRBJ1-1
CASSLLSELEAFF
TGTGCCAGCAGCTTGTTATCGGAGTTAGAAGCTTTCTTT
>TRBV5-8|NA|NA|TRBJ2-5
CASSAYRFQETQYF
TGTGCCAGCAGCGCTTACAGGTTCCAAGAGACCCAGTACTTC
>TRBV28|once|NA|TRBJ1-1
CASSFFPGAEAFF
TGTGCCAGCAGTTTTTTTCCCGGGGCTGAAGCTTTCTTT
>TRBV7-3|NA|NA|TRBJ2-1
CASSLGPNNEQFF
TGTGCCAGCTCCCTGGGGCCTAACAATGAGCAGTTCTTC
>TRBV15|NA|NA|TRBJ1-1
CATSRDPGSWTEAFF
TGTGCCACCAGCAGAGACCCGGGGAGTTGGACTGAAGCTTTCTTT
>TRBV5-1|NA|TRBD1|TRBJ2-6
CASSLKQGASSGANVLTF
TGCGCCAGCAGCCTGAAACAGGGGGCGAGCTCTGGGGCCAACGTCCTGACTTTC
>TRBV9|NA|NA|TRBJ2-4
CASSVDVRAKNIQYF
TGTGCCAGCAGCGTAGATGTGAGAGCCAAAAACATTCAGTACTTC